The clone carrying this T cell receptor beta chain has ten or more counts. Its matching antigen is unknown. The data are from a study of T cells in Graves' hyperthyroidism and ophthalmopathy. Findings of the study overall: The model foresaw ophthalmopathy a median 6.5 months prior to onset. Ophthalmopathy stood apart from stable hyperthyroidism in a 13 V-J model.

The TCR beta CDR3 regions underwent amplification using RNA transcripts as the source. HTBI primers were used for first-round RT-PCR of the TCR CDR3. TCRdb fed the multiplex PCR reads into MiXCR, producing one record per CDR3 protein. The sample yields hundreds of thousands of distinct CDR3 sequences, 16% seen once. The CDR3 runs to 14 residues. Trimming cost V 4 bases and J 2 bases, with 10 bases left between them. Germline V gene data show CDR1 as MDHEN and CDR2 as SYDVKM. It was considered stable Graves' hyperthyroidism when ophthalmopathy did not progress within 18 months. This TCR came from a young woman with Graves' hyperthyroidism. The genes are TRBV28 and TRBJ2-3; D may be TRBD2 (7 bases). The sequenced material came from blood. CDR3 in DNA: TGTGCCAGCAGTTCGGGGGGCCCCACAGATACGCAGTATTTT. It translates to CASSSGGPTDTQYF.